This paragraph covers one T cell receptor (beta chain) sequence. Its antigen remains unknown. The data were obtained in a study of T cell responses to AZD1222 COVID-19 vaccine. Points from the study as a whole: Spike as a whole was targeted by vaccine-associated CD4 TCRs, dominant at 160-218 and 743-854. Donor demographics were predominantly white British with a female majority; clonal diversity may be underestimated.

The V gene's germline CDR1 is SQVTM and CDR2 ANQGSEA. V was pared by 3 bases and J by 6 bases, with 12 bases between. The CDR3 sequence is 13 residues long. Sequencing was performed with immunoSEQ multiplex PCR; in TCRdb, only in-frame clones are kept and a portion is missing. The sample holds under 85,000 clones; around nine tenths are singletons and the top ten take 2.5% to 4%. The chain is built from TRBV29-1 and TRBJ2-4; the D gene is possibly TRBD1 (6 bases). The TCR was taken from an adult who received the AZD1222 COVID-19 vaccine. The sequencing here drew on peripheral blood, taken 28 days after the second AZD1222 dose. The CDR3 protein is CSVEWGQANIQYF. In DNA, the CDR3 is TGCAGCGTTGAGTGGGGGCAGGCAAACATTCAGTACTTC. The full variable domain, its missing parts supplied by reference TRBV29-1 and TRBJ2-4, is SAVISQKPSRDICQRGTSLTIQCQVDSQVTMMFWYRQQPGQSLTLIATANQGSEATYESGFVIDKFPISRPNLTFSTLTVSNMSPEDSSIYLCSVEWGQANIQYFGAGTRLSVL.